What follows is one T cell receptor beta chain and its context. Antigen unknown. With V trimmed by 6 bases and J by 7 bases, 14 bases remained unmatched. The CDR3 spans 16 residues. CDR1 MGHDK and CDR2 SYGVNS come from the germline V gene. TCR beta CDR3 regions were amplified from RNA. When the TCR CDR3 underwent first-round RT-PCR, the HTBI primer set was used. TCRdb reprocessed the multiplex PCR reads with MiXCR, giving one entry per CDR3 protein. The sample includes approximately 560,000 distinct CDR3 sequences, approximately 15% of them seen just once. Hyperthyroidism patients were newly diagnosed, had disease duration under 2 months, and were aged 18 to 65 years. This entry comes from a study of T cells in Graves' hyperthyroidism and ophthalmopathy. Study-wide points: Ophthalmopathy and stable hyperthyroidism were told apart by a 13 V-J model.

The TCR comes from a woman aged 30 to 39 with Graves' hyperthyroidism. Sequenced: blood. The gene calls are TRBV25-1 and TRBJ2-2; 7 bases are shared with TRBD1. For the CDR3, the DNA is TGTGCCAGCAGCACTTCTAGGGACAGTAAGATCGGGGAGCTGTTTTTT. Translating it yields CASSTSRDSKIGELFF.